A single TCR beta chain is shown here with its context. Data came from immunoSEQ multiplex PCR; TCRdb stores just in-frame clones and leaves some out. Among 50,000 to 75,000 clones listed, around 87% were seen once. Between the trimmed V and J ends, which lost 4 bases and 0 bases, there was a span of 10 bases. Per the germline V gene, CDR1 is SGHVS and CDR2 is FQNEAQ. This CDR3 contains 15 residues. The data were obtained in a study of blood T cell repertoires in COVID-19. Study at large: Researchers got acute and convalescent COVID-19 samples from the United States, Italy and Spain.

The chain links TRBV7-8 to TRBJ2-1; D is uncertain. Specimen: peripheral blood. This receptor was identified in a man aged 55-75 years with acute or convalescent COVID-19. CDR3 sequence reads: CASSSGSFSYNEQFF. The DNA of the CDR3 is TGTGCCAGCAGCTCAGGTTCCTTCTCCTACAATGAGCAGTTCTTC.